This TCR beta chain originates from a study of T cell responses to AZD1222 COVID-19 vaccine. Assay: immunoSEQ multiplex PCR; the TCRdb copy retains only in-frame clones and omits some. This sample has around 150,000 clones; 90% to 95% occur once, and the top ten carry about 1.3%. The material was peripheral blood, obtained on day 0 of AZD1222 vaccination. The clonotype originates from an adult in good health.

The CDR3: CASSFSFMTEAFF. DNA of the CDR3: TGTGCCAGCAGTTTTTCATTCATGACTGAAGCTTTCTTT. The chain has TRBV12-3 or TRBV12-4 and TRBJ1-1; no definite D call. V was clipped by 3 bases and J by 5 bases, with 10 bases between them. The CDR3 covers 13 residues.